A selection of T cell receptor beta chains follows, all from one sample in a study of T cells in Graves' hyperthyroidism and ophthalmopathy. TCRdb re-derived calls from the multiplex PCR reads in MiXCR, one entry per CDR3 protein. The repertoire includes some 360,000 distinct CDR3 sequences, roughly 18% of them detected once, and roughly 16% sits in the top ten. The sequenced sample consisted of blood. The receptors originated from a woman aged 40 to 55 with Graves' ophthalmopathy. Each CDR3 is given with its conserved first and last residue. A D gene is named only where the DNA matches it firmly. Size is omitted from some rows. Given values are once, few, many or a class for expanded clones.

CDR3 DNA: TGTGCCAGCAGTGAATATGTAGGACACTCCTACGAGCAGTACTTC
CDR3 protein: CASSEYVGHSYEQYF
clone size: NA
D gene: NA
V gene: TRBV25-1
J gene: TRBJ2-7

CDR3 DNA: TGCGCCAGCAGCTTGACGAAAACTAGCGGGAAGTCCTACGAGCAGTACTTC
CDR3 protein: CASSLTKTSGKSYEQYF
clone size: many
D gene: TRBD2
V gene: TRBV5-1
J gene: TRBJ2-7

CDR3 DNA: TGTGCCAGTAGTTACTGGGACGGAAGGGCAAATCACTTCGGTGGCTACACCTTC
CDR3 protein: CASSYWDGRANHFGGYTF
clone size: many
D gene: NA
V gene: TRBV19
J gene: TRBJ1-2

CDR3 DNA: TGTGCCAGCAGGACGGGACAGAGATATGGCTACACCTTC
CDR3 protein: CASRTGQRYGYTF
clone size: NA
D gene: TRBD1
V gene: TRBV6-1
J gene: TRBJ1-2

CDR3 DNA: TGCGCCAGCAGCTTGGAGGGTGGCCAAAAGGCCTCAGTGCAGTACTTC
CDR3 protein: CASSLEGGQKASVQYF
clone size: many
D gene: NA
V gene: TRBV5-1
J gene: TRBJ2-7

CDR3 DNA: TGTGCCAGTACTCCCAGGGGCGAGGGTACTGAAGCTTTCTTT
CDR3 protein: CASTPRGEGTEAFF
clone size: many
D gene: NA
V gene: TRBV6-5
J gene: TRBJ1-1

CDR3 DNA: TGTGCCAGCAGTTTCCTTAACCAGGGGGGTGGAAAAGAGACCCAGTACTTC
CDR3 protein: CASSFLNQGGGKETQYF
clone size: many
D gene: NA
V gene: TRBV27
J gene: TRBJ2-5

CDR3 DNA: TGTGCCAGCAGACCCCCGGGACTGACCTACGAGCAGTACTTC
CDR3 protein: CASRPPGLTYEQYF
clone size: NA
D gene: NA
V gene: TRBV6-1
J gene: TRBJ2-7

CDR3 DNA: TGTGCCAGCAGTTTTCCCCAGGCTGACTACGAGCAGTACTTC
CDR3 protein: CASSFPQADYEQYF
clone size: many
D gene: NA
V gene: TRBV28
J gene: TRBJ2-7

CDR3 DNA: TGTGCCAGCAAGGGGACAGTCAACACCGGGGAGCTGTTTTTT
CDR3 protein: CASKGTVNTGELFF
clone size: many
D gene: TRBD1
V gene: TRBV6-2/TRBV6-3
J gene: TRBJ2-2

CDR3 DNA: TGTGCCAGCAGTTTTCAGCGAGGGGCCAAAAACATTCAGTACTTC
CDR3 protein: CASSFQRGAKNIQYF
clone size: many
D gene: NA
V gene: TRBV27
J gene: TRBJ2-4

CDR3 DNA: TGTGCCAGCAGTTTAGGGACCAGGAAGCACTCCTACGAGCAGTACTTC
CDR3 protein: CASSLGTRKHSYEQYF
clone size: many
D gene: NA
V gene: TRBV12-3/TRBV12-4
J gene: TRBJ2-7

CDR3 DNA: TGCGCCAGCGCTGACGGGGGGCAATTAAGTACGCACACTGAAGCTTTCTTT
CDR3 protein: CASADGGQLSTHTEAFF
clone size: many
D gene: NA
V gene: TRBV5-1
J gene: TRBJ1-1

CDR3 DNA: TGTGCCAGCAGTGTTAGGGCAGTCAACACTGAAGCTTTCTTT
CDR3 protein: CASSVRAVNTEAFF
clone size: NA
D gene: NA
V gene: TRBV6-1
J gene: TRBJ1-1

CDR3 DNA: TGCAGTGCTTCCCCCGGGGAGCGTTTACCCCGGGAGCTGTTTTTT
CDR3 protein: CSASPGERLPRELFF
clone size: many
D gene: NA
V gene: TRBV20-1
J gene: TRBJ2-2

CDR3 DNA: TGTGCCAGCAGCCCCGATCGGTCAGGGTCTCTAAGTGGCTACACCTTC
CDR3 protein: CASSPDRSGSLSGYTF
clone size: NA
D gene: NA
V gene: TRBV27
J gene: TRBJ1-2

CDR3 DNA: TGTGCCAGCAGCGGGGGGGGGCTTAGCAATCAGCCCCAGCATTTT
CDR3 protein: CASSGGGLSNQPQHF
clone size: many
D gene: NA
V gene: TRBV28
J gene: TRBJ1-5

CDR3 DNA: TGTGCCAGCAGGGGAGCGGGAGCGCGGTACGAGCAGTACTTC
CDR3 protein: CASRGAGARYEQYF
clone size: NA
D gene: TRBD2
V gene: TRBV6-1
J gene: TRBJ2-7

CDR3 DNA: TGTGCCAGCGGAGTGGTGTCGAGCCTCGAGCAGTACTTC
CDR3 protein: CASGVVSSLEQYF
clone size: once
D gene: NA
V gene: TRBV25-1
J gene: TRBJ2-7

CDR3 DNA: TGTGCCAGCACCTTTCAAGCCCGAGGGGGCCACTATGGCTACACCTTC
CDR3 protein: CASTFQARGGHYGYTF
clone size: many
D gene: TRBD1
V gene: TRBV28
J gene: TRBJ1-2

CDR3 DNA: TGTGCCTGGAGTGTACAGGGTCTTGGAGAGCAGTACTTC
CDR3 protein: CAWSVQGLGEQYF
clone size: NA
D gene: NA
V gene: TRBV30
J gene: TRBJ2-7

CDR3 DNA: TGTGCCAGCAGTTTAGCCTATCCCTATGGCTACACCTTC
CDR3 protein: CASSLAYPYGYTF
clone size: few
D gene: NA
V gene: TRBV28
J gene: TRBJ1-2

CDR3 DNA: TGTGCCAGCAGCCAAGTACAGGGGGCATACGAGCAGTACTTC
CDR3 protein: CASSQVQGAYEQYF
clone size: many
D gene: TRBD1
V gene: TRBV14
J gene: TRBJ2-7

CDR3 DNA: TGTGCCAGCAGCCGTACGGGGAGCTCTGGAAACACCATATATTTT
CDR3 protein: CASSRTGSSGNTIYF
clone size: many
D gene: NA
V gene: TRBV28
J gene: TRBJ1-3

CDR3 DNA: TGTGCCAGCAGTTTAAATAAGGGGAGCTACACCTTC
CDR3 protein: CASSLNKGSYTF
clone size: many
D gene: NA
V gene: TRBV27
J gene: TRBJ1-2

CDR3 DNA: TGCGCCAGCAGCCAAGTTTCTGCAGGGGACTACTACGAGCAGTACTTC
CDR3 protein: CASSQVSAGDYYEQYF
clone size: many
D gene: NA
V gene: TRBV4-1
J gene: TRBJ2-7

CDR3 DNA: TGTGCCAGCAGCGACGCAACAGATACGCAGTATTTT
CDR3 protein: CASSDATDTQYF
clone size: many
D gene: NA
V gene: TRBV6-1
J gene: TRBJ2-3

CDR3 DNA: TGTGCCAGCAGTTTAAAACTAGCTTTATCCTACGAGCAGTACTTC
CDR3 protein: CASSLKLALSYEQYF
clone size: many
D gene: NA
V gene: TRBV12-3/TRBV12-4
J gene: TRBJ2-7

CDR3 DNA: TGCGCCAGCAGGCTGGGAGGAGCCAGGAACGGGGAGCTGTTTTTT
CDR3 protein: CASRLGGARNGELFF
clone size: few
D gene: NA
V gene: TRBV5-1
J gene: TRBJ2-2

CDR3 DNA: TGTGCCAGCAGTGATTCAGCTCGACGGGAGCCCCAGCATTTT
CDR3 protein: CASSDSARREPQHF
clone size: many
D gene: NA
V gene: TRBV6-4
J gene: TRBJ1-5

CDR3 DNA: TGTGCCAGCAGTGCCAGGGGGACCTCCTACGAGCAGTACTTC
CDR3 protein: CASSARGTSYEQYF
clone size: NA
D gene: TRBD1
V gene: TRBV11-2
J gene: TRBJ2-7

CDR3 DNA: TGTGCCAGCAGTTTTTACCCGAGGGGTGACGGCTACACCTTC
CDR3 protein: CASSFYPRGDGYTF
clone size: few
D gene: NA
V gene: TRBV12-3/TRBV12-4
J gene: TRBJ1-2

CDR3 DNA: TGTGCTTGGTCCCGGACTCTGCAAGAGACCCAGTACTTC
CDR3 protein: CAWSRTLQETQYF
clone size: few
D gene: NA
V gene: TRBV30
J gene: TRBJ2-5

CDR3 DNA: TGTGCCATCAGTTTGAGGGAGCCCCAGCGTTTT
CDR3 protein: CAISLREPQRF
clone size: few
D gene: NA
V gene: TRBV28
J gene: TRBJ1-5

CDR3 DNA: TGTGCCAGCGCCCCGGGGATGGAAAACATTCAGTACTTC
CDR3 protein: CASAPGMENIQYF
clone size: many
D gene: NA
V gene: TRBV12-3/TRBV12-4
J gene: TRBJ2-4

CDR3 DNA: TGTGCCAGCAGCCCAAGCGGAGGGGGAGGGCAGTACTTC
CDR3 protein: CASSPSGGGGQYF
clone size: many
D gene: NA
V gene: TRBV7-3
J gene: TRBJ2-7

CDR3 DNA: TGTGCCAGCAGTTTCGCGGGGGCGAGCAATCAGCCCCAGCATTTT
CDR3 protein: CASSFAGASNQPQHF
clone size: NA
D gene: NA
V gene: TRBV12-3/TRBV12-4
J gene: TRBJ1-5

CDR3 DNA: TGTGCCAGCAGTGCCAGCGGACGCACTTGGGAGCAGTACTTC
CDR3 protein: CASSASGRTWEQYF
clone size: NA
D gene: NA
V gene: TRBV6-1
J gene: TRBJ2-7

CDR3 DNA: TGCGCCATCAGCTTGGAGGAGACCCAGTACTTC
CDR3 protein: CAISLEETQYF
clone size: NA
D gene: NA
V gene: TRBV5-1
J gene: TRBJ2-5

CDR3 DNA: TGTGCCAGCAGCCCCTCGGACGCCTCCTCTGGAAACACCATATATTTT
CDR3 protein: CASSPSDASSGNTIYF
clone size: many
D gene: NA
V gene: TRBV28
J gene: TRBJ1-3

CDR3 DNA: TGTGCCAGCTCCGGGACAGGGGACGAGCAGTACTTC
CDR3 protein: CASSGTGDEQYF
clone size: many
D gene: TRBD1
V gene: TRBV6-5
J gene: TRBJ2-7

CDR3 DNA: TGTGCCAGCAGTGAACCTGGGCCCAGCTCCTACGAGCAGTACTTC
CDR3 protein: CASSEPGPSSYEQYF
clone size: many
D gene: NA
V gene: TRBV28
J gene: TRBJ2-7

CDR3 DNA: TGTGCCAGCTCCGGGGACAGGGCCACCTACGAGCAGTACTTC
CDR3 protein: CASSGDRATYEQYF
clone size: NA
D gene: TRBD1
V gene: TRBV18
J gene: TRBJ2-7

CDR3 DNA: TGTGCCAGCAGCTTGACAGGGGTCGTGGGTGAAGCTTTCTTT
CDR3 protein: CASSLTGVVGEAFF
clone size: many
D gene: TRBD1
V gene: TRBV7-3
J gene: TRBJ1-1

CDR3 DNA: TGTGCCAGCAGCGAATCCGGGACAGCCATTATGAACACTGAAGCTTTCTTT
CDR3 protein: CASSESGTAIMNTEAFF
clone size: few
D gene: TRBD1
V gene: TRBV9
J gene: TRBJ1-1

CDR3 DNA: TGTGCCAGCAGTCCGACGGGGGGAAGGGTCTACGAGCAGTACTTC
CDR3 protein: CASSPTGGRVYEQYF
clone size: many
D gene: TRBD2
V gene: TRBV6-1
J gene: TRBJ2-7

CDR3 DNA: TGTGCCAGTAGTATCACAACAGGGAATTATCAGCCCCAGCATTTT
CDR3 protein: CASSITTGNYQPQHF
clone size: many
D gene: NA
V gene: TRBV19
J gene: TRBJ1-5

CDR3 DNA: TGTGCTAGTGGTCCCCGGGCCCATGCCGCTTTCTTT
CDR3 protein: CASGPRAHAAFF
clone size: many
D gene: NA
V gene: TRBV12-5
J gene: TRBJ1-1

CDR3 DNA: TGTGCCAGTAGGTTCGCCGGGGCCAACGTCCTGACTTTC
CDR3 protein: CASRFAGANVLTF
clone size: many
D gene: NA
V gene: TRBV19
J gene: TRBJ2-6

CDR3 DNA: TGTGCCAGCAGTCGACACAGGGAACAGGGAAACGAGCAGTACTTC
CDR3 protein: CASSRHREQGNEQYF
clone size: many
D gene: NA
V gene: TRBV6-2/TRBV6-3
J gene: TRBJ2-7

CDR3 DNA: TGCAGTGCTAGAACACCCGGGACAGCCGCTTCCTACGAGCAGTACTTC
CDR3 protein: CSARTPGTAASYEQYF
clone size: many
D gene: TRBD1
V gene: TRBV20-1
J gene: TRBJ2-7

CDR3 DNA: TGTGCCAGCGCATTTCGAAGAGGTCAGCCCCAGCATTTT
CDR3 protein: CASAFRRGQPQHF
clone size: once
D gene: NA
V gene: TRBV6-1
J gene: TRBJ1-5

CDR3 DNA: TGTGCCATCAGCGGCACAGGGGACGATGGCTACACCTTC
CDR3 protein: CAISGTGDDGYTF
clone size: many
D gene: TRBD1
V gene: TRBV10-3
J gene: TRBJ1-2

CDR3 DNA: TGTGCCAGCAGCTTCACTGGGGGATACACTGAAGCTTTCTTT
CDR3 protein: CASSFTGGYTEAFF
clone size: many
D gene: NA
V gene: TRBV7-9
J gene: TRBJ1-1